This T cell receptor beta chain was obtained from a study of control samples from healthy donors and cancer patients. Sequenced by immunoSEQ multiplex PCR; TCRdb stores in-frame clones only, minus some. The sample gives about 96,000 clones, roughly 93% of which show up once; about 8.8% is in the top ten. This CDR3 contains 16 residues. Germline loops: CDR1 SSHAT, CDR2 FNYEAQ (reference sequence). A note on this clone: The germline gene is not matched at one end of the junction; a read error may be the cause.

V gene TRBV7-7 combines with J gene TRBJ2-1, with 7 bases that match TRBD2. The source is a man aged 18 to 30 in good health. Input material: blood. The CDR3 reads CASSRTAGVSYNEQFF. The CDR3 nucleotides read TGTGCTAGCAGCCGCACCGCGGGGGTCTCCTACAATGAGCAGTTCTTC.